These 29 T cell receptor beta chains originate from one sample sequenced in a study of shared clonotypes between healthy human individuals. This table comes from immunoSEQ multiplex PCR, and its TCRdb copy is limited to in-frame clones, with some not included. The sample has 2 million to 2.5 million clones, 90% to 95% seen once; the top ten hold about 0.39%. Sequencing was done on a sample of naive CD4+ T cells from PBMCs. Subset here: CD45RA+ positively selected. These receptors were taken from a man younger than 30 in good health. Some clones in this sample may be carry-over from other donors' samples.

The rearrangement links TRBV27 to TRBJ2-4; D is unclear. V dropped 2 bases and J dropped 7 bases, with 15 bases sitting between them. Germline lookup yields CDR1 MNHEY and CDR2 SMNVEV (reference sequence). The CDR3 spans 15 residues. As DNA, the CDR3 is TGTGCCAGCAGTTTACTTGGCGGAAGGCGGAACATTCAGTACTTC. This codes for CASSLLGGRRNIQYF.

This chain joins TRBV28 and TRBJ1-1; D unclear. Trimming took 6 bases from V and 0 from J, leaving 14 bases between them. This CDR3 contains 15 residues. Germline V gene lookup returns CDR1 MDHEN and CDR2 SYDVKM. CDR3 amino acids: CASRTGGLMNTEAFF. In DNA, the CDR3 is TGTGCCAGCAGGACCGGAGGGCTCATGAACACTGAAGCTTTCTTT.

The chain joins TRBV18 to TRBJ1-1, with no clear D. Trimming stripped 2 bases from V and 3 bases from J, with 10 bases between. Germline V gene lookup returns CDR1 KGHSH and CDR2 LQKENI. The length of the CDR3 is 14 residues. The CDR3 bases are TGTGCCAGCTCACCAAAACCCGGGGACACTGAAGCTTTCTTT. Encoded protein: CASSPKPGDTEAFF.

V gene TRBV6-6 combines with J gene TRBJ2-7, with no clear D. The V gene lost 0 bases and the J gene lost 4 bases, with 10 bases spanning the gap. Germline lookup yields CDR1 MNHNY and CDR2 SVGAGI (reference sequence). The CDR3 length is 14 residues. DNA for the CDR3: TGTGCCAGCAGTTACTCCGGGCAAATGTACGAGCAGTACTTC. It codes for CASSYSGQMYEQYF.

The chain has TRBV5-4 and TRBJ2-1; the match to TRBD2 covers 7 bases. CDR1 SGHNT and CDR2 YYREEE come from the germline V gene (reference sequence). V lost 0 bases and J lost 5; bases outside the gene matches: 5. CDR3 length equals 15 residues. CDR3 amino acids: CASSLAASGDNEQFF. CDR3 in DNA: TGTGCCAGCAGCTTGGCTGCTAGCGGTGACAATGAGCAGTTCTTC.

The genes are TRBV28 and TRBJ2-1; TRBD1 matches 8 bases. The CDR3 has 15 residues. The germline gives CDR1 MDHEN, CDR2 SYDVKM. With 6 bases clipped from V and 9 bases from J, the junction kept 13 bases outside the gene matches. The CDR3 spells CASRIGQGLRSEQFF. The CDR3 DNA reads TGTGCCAGCAGAATCGGACAGGGTTTAAGAAGTGAGCAGTTCTTC.

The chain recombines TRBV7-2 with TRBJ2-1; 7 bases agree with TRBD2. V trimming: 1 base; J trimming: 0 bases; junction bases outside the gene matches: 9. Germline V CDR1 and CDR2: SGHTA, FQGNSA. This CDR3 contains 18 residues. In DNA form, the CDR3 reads TGTGCCAGCAGCTTAGTTTTCTGGGCGGGGGTCTCCTACAATGAGCAGTTCTTC. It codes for CASSLVFWAGVSYNEQFF. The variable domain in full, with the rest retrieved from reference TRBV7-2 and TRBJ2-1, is GAGVSQSPSNKVTEKGKDVELRCDPISGHTALYWYRQSLGQGLEFLIYFQGNSAPDKSGLPSDRFSAERTGGSVSTLTIQRTQQEDSAVYLCASSLVFWAGVSYNEQFFGPGTRLTVL.

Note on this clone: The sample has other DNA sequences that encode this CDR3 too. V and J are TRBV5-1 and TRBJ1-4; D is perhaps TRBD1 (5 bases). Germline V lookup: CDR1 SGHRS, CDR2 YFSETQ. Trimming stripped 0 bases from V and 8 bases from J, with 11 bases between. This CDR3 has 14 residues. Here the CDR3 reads CASSLGRGDEKLFF. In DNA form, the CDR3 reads TGCGCCAGCAGCTTGGGGAGGGGAGACGAAAAACTGTTTTTT. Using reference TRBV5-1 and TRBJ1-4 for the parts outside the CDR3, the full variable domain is KAGVTQTPRYLIKTRGQQVTLSCSPISGHRSVSWYQQTPGQGLQFLFEYFSETQRNKGNFPGRFSGRQFSNSRSEMNVSTLELGDSALYLCASSLGRGDEKLFFGSGTQLSVL.

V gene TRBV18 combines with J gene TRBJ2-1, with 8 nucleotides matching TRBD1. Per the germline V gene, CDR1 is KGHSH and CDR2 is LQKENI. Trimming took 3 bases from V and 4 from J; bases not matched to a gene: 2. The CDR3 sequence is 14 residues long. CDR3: CASSPHRGYNEQFF. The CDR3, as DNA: TGTGCCAGCTCACCTCACAGGGGGTACAATGAGCAGTTCTTC.

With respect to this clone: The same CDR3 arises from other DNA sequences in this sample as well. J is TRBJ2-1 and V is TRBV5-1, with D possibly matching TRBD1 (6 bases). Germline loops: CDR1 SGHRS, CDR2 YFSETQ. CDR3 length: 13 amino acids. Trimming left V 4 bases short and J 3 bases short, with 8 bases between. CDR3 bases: TGCGCCAGCAGCCAGGACAGCTACAATGAGCAGTTCTTC. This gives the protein CASSQDSYNEQFF. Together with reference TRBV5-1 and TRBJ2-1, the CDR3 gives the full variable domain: KAGVTQTPRYLIKTRGQQVTLSCSPISGHRSVSWYQQTPGQGLQFLFEYFSETQRNKGNFPGRFSGRQFSNSRSEMNVSTLELGDSALYLCASSQDSYNEQFFGPGTRLTVL.

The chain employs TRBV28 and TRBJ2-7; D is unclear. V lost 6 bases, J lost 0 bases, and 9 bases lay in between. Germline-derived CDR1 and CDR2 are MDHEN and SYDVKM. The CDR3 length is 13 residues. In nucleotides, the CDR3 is TGTGCCAGCAGCCCTATTCACTCCTACGAGCAGTACTTC. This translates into CASSPIHSYEQYF.

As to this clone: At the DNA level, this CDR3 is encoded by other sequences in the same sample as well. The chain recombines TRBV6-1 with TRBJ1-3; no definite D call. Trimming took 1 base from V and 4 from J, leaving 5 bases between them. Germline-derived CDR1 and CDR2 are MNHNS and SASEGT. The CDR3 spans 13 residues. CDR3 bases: TGTGCCAGCAGTGAAGTAGAGGGAAACACCATATATTTT. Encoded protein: CASSEVEGNTIYF.

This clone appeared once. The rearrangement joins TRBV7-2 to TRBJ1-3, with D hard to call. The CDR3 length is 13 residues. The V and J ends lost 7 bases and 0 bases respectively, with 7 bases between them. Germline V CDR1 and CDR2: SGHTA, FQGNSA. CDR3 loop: CASTTASGNTIYF. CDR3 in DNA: TGTGCCAGCACCACAGCCTCTGGAAACACCATATATTTT.

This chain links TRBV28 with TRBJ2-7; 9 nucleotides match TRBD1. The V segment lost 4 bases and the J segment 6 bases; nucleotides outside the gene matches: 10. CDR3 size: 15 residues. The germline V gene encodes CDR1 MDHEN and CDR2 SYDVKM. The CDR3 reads CASSSAGTGSLEQYF. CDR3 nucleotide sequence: TGTGCCAGCAGTTCCGCGGGGACAGGGTCTCTCGAGCAGTACTTC. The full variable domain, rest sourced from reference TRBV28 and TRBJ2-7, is DVKVTQSSRYLVKRTGEKVFLECVQDMDHENMFWYRQDPGLGLRLIYFSYDVKMKEKGDIPEGYSVSREKKERFSLILESASTNQTSMYLCASSSAGTGSLEQYFGPGTRLTVT.

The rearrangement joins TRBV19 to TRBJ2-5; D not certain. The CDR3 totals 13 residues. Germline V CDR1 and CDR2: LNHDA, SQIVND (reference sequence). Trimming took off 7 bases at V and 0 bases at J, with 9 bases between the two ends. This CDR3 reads CASKTTDQETQYF. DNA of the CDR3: TGTGCCAGTAAGACAACAGACCAAGAGACCCAGTACTTC.

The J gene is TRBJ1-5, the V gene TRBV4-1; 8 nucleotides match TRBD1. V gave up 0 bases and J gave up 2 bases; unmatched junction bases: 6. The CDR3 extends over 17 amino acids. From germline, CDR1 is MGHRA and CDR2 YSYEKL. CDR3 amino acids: CASSQDQGARGNQPQHF. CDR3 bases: TGCGCCAGCAGCCAAGATCAGGGGGCTAGGGGCAATCAGCCCCAGCATTTT.

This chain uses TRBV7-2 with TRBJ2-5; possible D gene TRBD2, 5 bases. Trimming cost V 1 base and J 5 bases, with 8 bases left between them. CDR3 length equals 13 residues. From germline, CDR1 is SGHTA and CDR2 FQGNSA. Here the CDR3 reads CASSLGTGETQYF. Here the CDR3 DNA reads TGTGCCAGCAGCTTAGGCACGGGGGAGACCCAGTACTTC. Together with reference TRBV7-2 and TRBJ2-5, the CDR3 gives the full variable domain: GAGVSQSPSNKVTEKGKDVELRCDPISGHTALYWYRQSLGQGLEFLIYFQGNSAPDKSGLPSDRFSAERTGGSVSTLTIQRTQQEDSAVYLCASSLGTGETQYFGPGTRLLVL.

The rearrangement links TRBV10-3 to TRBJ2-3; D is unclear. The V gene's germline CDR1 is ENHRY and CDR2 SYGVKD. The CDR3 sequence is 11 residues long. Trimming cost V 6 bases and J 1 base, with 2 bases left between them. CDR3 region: CAIRRTDTQYF. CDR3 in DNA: TGTGCCATCAGGCGCACAGATACGCAGTATTTT.

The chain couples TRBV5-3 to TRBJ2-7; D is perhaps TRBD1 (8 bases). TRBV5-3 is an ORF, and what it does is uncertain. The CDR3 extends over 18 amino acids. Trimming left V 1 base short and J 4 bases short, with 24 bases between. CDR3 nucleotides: TGTGCCAGAAGCTTGTGGCGGGGGAAACAGGGGGAGGGTTACGAGCAGTACTTC. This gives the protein CARSLWRGKQGEGYEQYF.

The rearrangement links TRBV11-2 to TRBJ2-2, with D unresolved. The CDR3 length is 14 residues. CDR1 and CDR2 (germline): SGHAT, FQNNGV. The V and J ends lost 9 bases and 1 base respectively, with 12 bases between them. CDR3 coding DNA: TGTGCCAGTCAGAATAATAAGAACACCGGGGAGCTGTTTTTT. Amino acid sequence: CASQNNKNTGELFF.

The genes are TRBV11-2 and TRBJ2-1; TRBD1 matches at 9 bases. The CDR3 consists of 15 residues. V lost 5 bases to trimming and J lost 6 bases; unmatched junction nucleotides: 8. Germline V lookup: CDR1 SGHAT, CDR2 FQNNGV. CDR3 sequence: CASSPRDRVGNEQFF. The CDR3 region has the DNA TGTGCCAGCAGCCCCCGGGACAGGGTCGGCAATGAGCAGTTCTTC.

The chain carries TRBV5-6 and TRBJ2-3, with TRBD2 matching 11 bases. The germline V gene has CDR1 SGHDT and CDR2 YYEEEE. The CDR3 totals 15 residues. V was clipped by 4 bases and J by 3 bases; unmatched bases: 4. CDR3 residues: CASSELAGVTDTQYF. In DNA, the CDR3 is TGTGCCAGCAGCGAACTAGCGGGAGTTACAGATACGCAGTATTTT.

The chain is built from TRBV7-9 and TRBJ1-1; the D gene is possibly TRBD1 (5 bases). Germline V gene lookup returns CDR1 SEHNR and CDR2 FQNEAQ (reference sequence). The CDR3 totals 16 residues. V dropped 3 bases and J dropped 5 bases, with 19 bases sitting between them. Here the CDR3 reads CASSLSLAGTRTEAFF. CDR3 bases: TGTGCCAGCAGCTTGAGTCTCGCCGGGACCCGTACTGAAGCTTTCTTT.

The CDR3 DNA reads TGTGCCACCCTACAGGGGGCGCGGAACTATGGCTACACCTTC. It specifies CATLQGARNYGYTF. The V gene is TRBV6-1, the J gene TRBJ1-2, with 9 bases aligning to TRBD1. Losses at the gene ends were 10 bases for V and 2 bases for J; bases not matched to a gene: 8. CDR3 length equals 14 residues. In germline, CDR1 is MNHNS, CDR2 SASEGT.

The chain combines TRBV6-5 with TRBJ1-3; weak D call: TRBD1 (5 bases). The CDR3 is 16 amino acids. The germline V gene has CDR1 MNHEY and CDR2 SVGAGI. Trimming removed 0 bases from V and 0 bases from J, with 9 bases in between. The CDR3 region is CASSYSRGGSGNTIYF. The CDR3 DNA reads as TGTGCCAGCAGTTACTCGAGGGGCGGCTCTGGAAACACCATATATTTT.

The CDR3, as DNA: TGTGCCACCAGCAGAGATGTCGGCCGGGGGGAGACCCAGTACTTC. Its translation is CATSRDVGRGETQYF. This rearrangement joins TRBV15 to TRBJ2-5; D perhaps matches TRBD2 (6 bases). The CDR3 loop spans 15 amino acids. The V gene lost 0 bases and the J gene lost 5 bases, with 13 bases spanning the gap. Per germline, CDR1 LNHNV and CDR2 YYDKDF (reference sequence).

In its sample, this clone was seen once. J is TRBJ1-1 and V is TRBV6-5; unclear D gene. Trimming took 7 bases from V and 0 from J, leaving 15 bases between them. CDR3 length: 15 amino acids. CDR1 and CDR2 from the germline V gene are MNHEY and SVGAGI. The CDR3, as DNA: TGTGCCAGCACCCCTAGACCGGGGATGAACACTGAAGCTTTCTTT. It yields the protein CASTPRPGMNTEAFF.

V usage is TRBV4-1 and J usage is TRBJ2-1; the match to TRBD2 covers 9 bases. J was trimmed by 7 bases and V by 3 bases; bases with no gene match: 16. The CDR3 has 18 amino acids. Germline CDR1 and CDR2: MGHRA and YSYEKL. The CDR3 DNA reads TGCGCCAGCAGCCAGGCCGGGGCAAAGCGGGAGGAGGAAAATGAGCAGTTCTTC. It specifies CASSQAGAKREEENEQFF.

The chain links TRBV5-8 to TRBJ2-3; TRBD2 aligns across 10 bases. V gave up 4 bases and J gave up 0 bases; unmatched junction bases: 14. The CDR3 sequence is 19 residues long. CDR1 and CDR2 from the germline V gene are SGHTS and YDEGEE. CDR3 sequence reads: CASSPHLGTSVTSTDTQYF. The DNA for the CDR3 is TGTGCCAGCAGCCCCCACCTCGGGACTAGCGTAACTAGCACAGATACGCAGTATTTT.